Shown below are 16 T cell receptor beta chains from a single sample sequenced in a study of blood T cell repertoires in COVID-19 (dated by TCRdb to 2020 to 2021). The library was made by the immunoSEQ multiplex PCR assay. TCRdb obtained this table from immuneACCESS and retained in-frame rearrangements with V and J assigned. These tables miss some clones; where compared with another copy, unresolved V genes account for less than half of the shortfall, and the remainder is unexplained. In all, the sample holds about 230,000 clones, and around 78% of those were seen once. The ten largest account for approximately 2.5% of the sample. Sequencing used peripheral blood. The receptors stem from a woman aged 70-85 years with active or convalescent COVID-19.

The chain is built from TRBV5-4 and TRBJ2-1; no clear D. Germline CDR1 SGHNT, CDR2 YYREEE (reference sequence). The CDR3 extends over 17 amino acids. The V and J ends lost 0 bases and 0 bases respectively, with 13 bases between them. The CDR3: CASSLGGAPSSYNEQFF. CDR3 sequence (DNA): TGTGCCAGCAGCTTGGGTGGAGCCCCAAGCTCCTACAATGAGCAGTTCTTC.

The rearrangement joins TRBV2 to TRBJ2-1; tentative D call: TRBD1 (6 bases). The CDR3 length is 16 residues. CDR1 is SNHLY, CDR2 FYNNEI, per germline. V was cut by 6 bases and J by 11 bases, with 26 bases left in between. Here the CDR3 DNA reads TGTGCCAGCAGCAACCCACTAGGGGGAGCCCTCGGTCAGCAGTTCTTC. Protein: CASSNPLGGALGQQFF.

This sequence joins TRBV6-5 and TRBJ2-3; TRBD2 is a possible D gene (7 bases). V was shortened by 2 bases and J by 4 bases, with 13 bases between the two germline ends. The germline V gene has CDR1 MNHEY and CDR2 SVGAGI. CDR3 length equals 15 residues. The CDR3 nucleotides read TGTGCCAGCAGTTACGGGGGGGCCGAGCCAGATACGCAGTATTTT. Translation gives CASSYGGAEPDTQYF.

The chain combines TRBV7-9 with TRBJ1-2; the match to TRBD1 covers 8 bases. CDR1 and CDR2 (germline): SEHNR, FQNEAQ (reference sequence). Trimming at V came to 8 bases and at J to 5 bases, leaving 7 bases not matched to a gene. This CDR3 has 13 residues. The CDR3 region is CASLQGDRYGYTF. The DNA of the CDR3 is TGTGCCAGCCTACAGGGGGATAGATATGGCTACACCTTC. The complete variable domain, with remaining parts taken from reference TRBV7-9 and TRBJ1-2, reads DTGVSQNPRHKITKRGQNVTFRCDPISEHNRLYWYRQTLGQGPEFLTYFQNEAQLEKSRLLSDRFSAERPKGSFSTLEIQRTEQGDSAMYLCASLQGDRYGYTFGSGTRLTVV.

The CDR3 spells CASSPFGGQYGYTF. Here the CDR3 DNA reads TGTGCCAGCAGCCCTTTCGGTGGGCAGTATGGCTACACCTTC. The V call is TRBV3-1 (or the pseudogene TRBV3-2), the J call TRBJ1-2; D remains ambiguous. Per germline, CDR1 LGHDT and CDR2 YNNKEL (reference sequence). This CDR3 has 14 residues. Trimming cost V 4 bases and J 5 bases, with 14 bases left between them.

The chain is built from TRBV18 and TRBJ2-7; possible D gene TRBD2, 5 bases. V shed 3 bases and J shed 7 bases, with 7 bases lying between them. The germline gives CDR1 KGHSH, CDR2 LQKENI. The length of the CDR3 is 11 residues. The CDR3 DNA sequence: TGTGCCAGCTCACCGGAGGTTGAGCAGTACTTC. It is translated as CASSPEVEQYF.

The rearrangement uses TRBV6-5 and TRBJ2-4; 10 bases align to TRBD1. Germline V CDR1 and CDR2: MNHEY, SVGAGI. V gave up 4 bases and J gave up 6 bases; unmatched junction bases: 6. CDR3 length: 15 residues. CDR3 region: CASSSRQGAGNIQYF. In nucleotides, the CDR3 is TGTGCCAGCAGTTCACGACAGGGGGCTGGAAACATTCAGTACTTC.

A single count supports this clone. The chain links TRBV2 to TRBJ2-1; tentatively, D is TRBD2 (5 bases). Per the germline V gene, CDR1 is SNHLY and CDR2 is FYNNEI. V gave up 10 bases and J gave up 4 bases, with 20 bases separating them. The CDR3 runs to 15 residues. DNA of the CDR3: TGTGCCACCTATAGGATGGCAGCGGTATACAATGAGCAGTTCTTC. This translates into CATYRMAAVYNEQFF.

The chain joins TRBV5-3 to TRBJ1-6; the D gene is possibly TRBD1 (6 bases). TRBV5-3 is identified as an open reading frame with a role that is uncertain. The V end was cut by 8 bases, the J end by 0 bases, with 15 bases between. The CDR3 has 16 residues. CDR3 nucleotide sequence: TGTGCCAGCCAGGGGAGGGGACGCTCCTATAATTCACCCCTCCACTTT. As protein: CASQGRGRSYNSPLHF.

V and J are TRBV18 and TRBJ2-3; 8 nucleotides align to TRBD2. Germline V gene lookup returns CDR1 KGHSH and CDR2 LQKENI. Trimming took 3 bases from V and 2 from J; bases not matched to a gene: 10. This CDR3 is built from 17 residues. This CDR3 is CASSPSLLAAYTDTQYF. The CDR3 nucleotides are TGTGCCAGCTCACCCTCCTTACTAGCGGCATACACAGATACGCAGTATTTT.

The CDR3 bases are TGTGCCATCAGTGAAAGTTTGGGACTAGGTCCAGATACGCAGTATTTT. As protein: CAISESLGLGPDTQYF. V gene TRBV10-3 combines with J gene TRBJ2-3; 8 bases map to TRBD2. Germline V gives CDR1 ENHRY, CDR2 SYGVKD. CDR3 length equals 16 residues. Trimming took 3 bases from V and 4 from J; bases not matched to a gene: 9.

V gene TRBV29-1 combines with J gene TRBJ1-2, with D perhaps matching TRBD1 (5 bases). CDR3 length equals 12 residues. V was cut by 3 bases and J by 4 bases, with 9 bases left in between. CDR1 is SQVTM, CDR2 ANQGSEA, per germline. DNA of the CDR3: TGCAGCGTTGATAATACAGGCTATGGCTACACCTTC. Its protein is CSVDNTGYGYTF. The whole variable domain, remainder taken from reference TRBV29-1 and TRBJ1-2, is SAVISQKPSRDICQRGTSLTIQCQVDSQVTMMFWYRQQPGQSLTLIATANQGSEATYESGFVIDKFPISRPNLTFSTLTVSNMSPEDSSIYLCSVDNTGYGYTFGSGTRLTVV.

The gene calls are TRBV2 and TRBJ2-6; D possibly corresponds to TRBD2 (6 bases). The CDR3 consists of 16 residues. With 6 bases removed from V and 0 bases from J, the gap between germline ends came to 12 bases. Germline V lookup: CDR1 SNHLY, CDR2 FYNNEI. The CDR3 loop is CASRVGGDSGANVLTF. CDR3 sequence (DNA): TGTGCCAGCAGGGTGGGGGGAGACTCTGGGGCCAACGTCCTGACTTTC.

This clone was observed a few times. V is TRBV5-1 and J is TRBJ2-2, with TRBD1 as a possible D gene (6 bases). CDR3 length equals 18 residues. In germline, CDR1 is SGHRS, CDR2 YFSETQ. Deletions cut 4 bases from V and 0 bases from J, with 19 bases between. The CDR3 reads CASSPVGGTGTNTGELFF. In nucleotides, the CDR3 is TGCGCCAGCAGCCCGGTGGGTGGCACAGGGACGAACACCGGGGAGCTGTTTTTT. Full variable domain (rest looked up from reference TRBV5-1 and TRBJ2-2): KAGVTQTPRYLIKTRGQQVTLSCSPISGHRSVSWYQQTPGQGLQFLFEYFSETQRNKGNFPGRFSGRQFSNSRSEMNVSTLELGDSALYLCASSPVGGTGTNTGELFFGEGSRLTVL.

The chain employs TRBV15 and TRBJ2-2; 10 nucleotides match TRBD1. V dropped 1 base and J dropped 5; count of bases not matched to a gene: 4. This CDR3 spans 16 amino acids. Germline CDR1 reads LNHNV; CDR2 reads YYDKDF (reference sequence). This CDR3 reads CATSRGQGAGTGELFF. The CDR3 region has the DNA TGTGCCACCAGCAGAGGACAGGGGGCCGGTACCGGGGAGCTGTTTTTT.

This chain joins TRBV18 and TRBJ1-3; TRBD1 aligns across 7 bases. Germline V CDR1 and CDR2: KGHSH, LQKENI. V lost 3 bases, J lost 0 bases, and 2 bases stayed unmatched. The CDR3 is made up of 15 amino acids. The CDR3 nucleotides are TGTGCCAGCTCACCCGCAGGGGGCTCTGGAAACACCATATATTTT. Translation: CASSPAGGSGNTIYF.